The sequence of this TCR beta chain was determined in a study of cytomegalovirus exposure and HLA in healthy donors. Vbeta (60) and Jbeta (13) primers were used in the PCR. TCRdb's copy holds only in-frame clones and misses some; the assay was immunoSEQ multiplex PCR. The data contain 40,000 to 45,000 clones, around 64% of them singletons. The CDR3 totals 16 residues. Germline V lookup: CDR1 SGHDT, CDR2 YYEEEE. The V end lost 0 bases, the J end lost 7 bases, and 17 bases lay between the germline ends. The sample taken for sequencing was PBMCs. The gene calls are TRBV5-6 and TRBJ1-5; D is possibly TRBD1 (6 bases). The source is a human donor in good health. The CDR3 sequence is CASSLAGGASLQPQHF. The CDR3 DNA follows: TGTGCCAGCAGCTTGGCCGGGGGGGCATCTCTCCAGCCCCAGCATTTT.